One and the same sample provided the 20 T cell receptor beta chains below, sequenced in a study of EBV T-cell therapy then PD-1 blockade in nasopharyngeal carcinoma. These receptors' targets are unknown. The time point here: 266 days after commencement of treatment, after nivolumab therapy. Treatment specified: AdE1-LMPpoly-expanded autologous EBV-specific T-cell therapy followed by anti-PD-1 nivolumab. Sequencing was performed with immunoSEQ multiplex PCR; in TCRdb, only in-frame clones are kept and a portion is missing. The sample holds about 20,000 clones, approximately 79% seen once. The sequencing here drew on CD8+ T cells from blood, taken at roughly day 250 from a patient whose treatment included autologous EBV-specific T cells and nivolumab. Receptor source: a man aged 35 to 55 with nasopharyngeal carcinoma.

The CDR3 DNA sequence: TGTGCCAGCAGCCCCTTGATCACAGGGGGGGATGGCTACACCTTC. The encoded protein is CASSPLITGGDGYTF. V is TRBV6-5 and J is TRBJ1-2, with 8 nucleotides matching TRBD1. V trimming: 6 bases; J trimming: 6 bases; junction bases outside the gene matches: 12. The CDR3 loop spans 15 amino acids. Germline V lookup: CDR1 MNHEY, CDR2 SVGAGI.

The chain employs TRBV5-1 and TRBJ1-4; a possible D gene is TRBD1 (6 bases). Trimming left V 4 bases short and J 7 bases short, with 14 bases between. The CDR3 is 14 residues long. Per the germline V gene, CDR1 is SGHRS and CDR2 is YFSETQ. The CDR3, as DNA: TGCGCCAGCAGCCCCGTGACAGGCTTTGAAAAACTGTTTTTT. Translated: CASSPVTGFEKLFF.

The chain employs TRBV19 and TRBJ2-1; D not resolved. This CDR3 has 12 residues. Germline CDR1 LNHDA, CDR2 SQIVND (reference sequence). V was cut by 3 bases and J by 8 bases, with 8 bases left in between. CDR3 amino acids: CASSIKGYEQFF. CDR3 nucleotide sequence: TGTGCCAGTAGTATCAAAGGGTATGAGCAGTTCTTC.

CDR3 loop: CASSSRGHTEAFF. The CDR3 DNA is TGCGCCAGCAGCAGCAGGGGGCACACTGAAGCTTTCTTT. V is TRBV5-1 and J is TRBJ1-1, with 8 positions matching TRBD1. Germline V lookup: CDR1 SGHRS, CDR2 YFSETQ. The CDR3 consists of 13 residues. Unmatched junction bases numbered 2, after V lost 4 bases and J lost 3 bases.

J is TRBJ1-4 and V is TRBV19, with 8 bases identical to TRBD1. The junction had 9 bases not matched to a gene; V was cut back by 4 bases and J by 8 bases. This CDR3 comprises 15 residues. The germline gives CDR1 LNHDA, CDR2 SQIVND (reference sequence). The CDR3 DNA is TGTGCCAGTAGTACTCAGGGGGCGCCGGGCGAAAAACTGTTTTTT. It specifies CASSTQGAPGEKLFF.

The gene calls are TRBV2 and TRBJ2-3, with D hard to call. Germline values: CDR1 SNHLY, CDR2 FYNNEI. V lost 3 bases, J lost 0 bases, and 10 bases lay in between. This CDR3 is built from 15 residues. The CDR3: CASSEEPGSTDTQYF. CDR3 nucleotides: TGTGCCAGCAGTGAGGAGCCCGGGAGCACAGATACGCAGTATTTT.

The CDR3 bases are TGTGCCATCAGTTTGTTTAGCGGGGGGGACTGGAAGACCCAGTACTTC. It encodes CAISLFSGGDWKTQYF. V usage is TRBV10-3 and J usage is TRBJ2-5; 11 bases align to TRBD2. CDR1 ENHRY and CDR2 SYGVKD come from the germline V gene. V lost 5 bases and J lost 6; bases outside the gene matches: 11. The CDR3 spans 16 residues.

The chain links TRBV5-5 to TRBJ1-1, with TRBD1 matching over 8 bases. The V and J ends lost 2 bases and 4 bases, in that order; junction bases with no gene match: 1. Germline CDR1 reads SGHKS; CDR2 reads YYEKEE (reference sequence). The CDR3 runs to 13 residues. The CDR3 here is CASSLQGGTEAFF. In nucleotides, the CDR3 is TGTGCCAGCAGCTTACAGGGGGGCACTGAAGCTTTCTTT.

The CDR3 is CATSRGQGITDTQYF. The CDR3 DNA follows: TGTGCCACCAGCAGAGGACAGGGTATAACAGATACGCAGTATTTT. This chain links TRBV15 with TRBJ2-3, with 7 bases lining up with TRBD1. The CDR3 runs 15 residues. Germline lookup yields CDR1 LNHNV and CDR2 YYDKDF (reference sequence). V shed 1 base, J shed 3 bases, and the junction held 4 bases outside the gene matches.

The chain has TRBV13 and TRBJ2-1, with D possibly TRBD2 on 5 matching bases. V was shortened by 4 bases and J by 4 bases, with 17 bases between the two germline ends. The CDR3 has 16 amino acids. CDR1 is PRHDT and CDR2 is FYEKMQ in the germline V gene (reference sequence). CDR3 coding DNA: TGTGCCAGCAGCTCCGCGGGCAGCCTGAGATACAATGAGCAGTTCTTC. It yields the protein CASSSAGSLRYNEQFF.

The rearrangement joins TRBV9 to TRBJ2-7; TRBD1 aligns across 7 bases. From germline, CDR1 is SGDLS and CDR2 YYNGEE. The CDR3 is 14 residues long. V lost 1 base to trimming and J lost 2 bases; unmatched junction nucleotides: 3. The CDR3 DNA sequence: TGTGCCAGCAGCGTAAGGGACAGTCCCTACGAGCAGTACTTC. The encoded protein is CASSVRDSPYEQYF.

This sequence joins TRBV21-1 and TRBJ2-7. TRBV21-1 is given as a pseudogene. The CDR3 covers 11 residues. The CDR3 DNA reads TGTGCCAGCAGCAAAGGGGGCGAGCAGTACTTC. This translates into CASSKGGEQYF.

This clone was detected a few times. The genes are TRBV6-2 or TRBV6-3 and TRBJ2-2; D unclear. The V and J ends lost 0 bases and 2 bases respectively, with 7 bases between them. The CDR3 has 15 amino acids. Germline V gene lookup returns CDR1 MNHEY and CDR2 SVGEGT. CDR3 sequence (DNA): TGTGCCAGCAGTTACTCGGCAGACAACACCGGGGAGCTGTTTTTT. Translation gives CASSYSADNTGELFF.

This chain connects TRBV5-4 to TRBJ1-1; a possible D gene is TRBD1 (5 bases). The germline CDR1 and CDR2 sequences are SGHNT and YYREEE (reference sequence). The germline V and J ends were trimmed by 5 bases and 0 bases, with 14 bases remaining between them. The CDR3 length is 15 residues. The DNA of the CDR3 is TGTGCCAGCAGGCAGGGTGGCTATATGAACACTGAAGCTTTCTTT. This gives the protein CASRQGGYMNTEAFF.

This clone was recorded only once. This chain connects TRBV6-4 to TRBJ2-2, with a possible D match to TRBD1 (5 bases). V was trimmed by 0 bases and J by 2 bases, leaving 10 bases between them. The CDR3 spans 16 residues. CDR1 is MRHNA, CDR2 SNTAGT, per germline. In DNA form, the CDR3 reads TGTGCCAGCAGTGACTCGTGGCAGGGAAACACCGGGGAGCTGTTTTTT. It encodes CASSDSWQGNTGELFF.

The chain employs TRBV27 and TRBJ2-3, with 9 bases fitting TRBD2. With V trimmed by 2 bases and J by 4 bases, 4 bases remained unmatched. The germline CDR1 and CDR2 sequences are MNHEY and SMNVEV (reference sequence). The CDR3 loop spans 15 amino acids. The CDR3 protein is CASSLGTSLADTQYF. CDR3 DNA: TGTGCCAGCAGTTTAGGGACTAGCTTGGCAGATACGCAGTATTTT.

The table lists this clone with a few counts. V and J are TRBV9 and TRBJ1-2; D not resolved. Germline V gene data show CDR1 as SGDLS and CDR2 as YYNGEE. The V end lost 4 bases, the J end lost 8 bases, and 15 bases lay between the germline ends. The CDR3 consists of 13 residues. CDR3 residues: CASSPSSGWGYTF. The CDR3 coding sequence is TGTGCCAGCAGCCCCTCCTCGGGGTGGGGCTACACCTTC.

The chain uses TRBV4-3 and TRBJ2-2; no clear D gene. The germline gives CDR1 LGHNA, CDR2 YSLEER. The CDR3 loop spans 16 amino acids. V was shortened by 0 bases and J by 2 bases, with 10 bases between the two germline ends. The CDR3 coding sequence is TGCGCCAGCAGCCAAGACTCAAATCACAACACCGGGGAGCTGTTTTTT. As protein: CASSQDSNHNTGELFF.

This rearrangement joins TRBV9 to TRBJ1-5; D is unresolved. The length of the CDR3 is 14 residues. The V end lost 0 bases, the J end lost 2 bases, and 6 bases lay between the germline ends. Germline V CDR1 and CDR2: SGDLS, YYNGEE. The CDR3 sequence: CASSVDGGNQPQHF. CDR3 DNA sequence: TGTGCCAGCAGCGTAGACGGTGGCAATCAGCCCCAGCATTTT.

The rearrangement uses TRBV7-8 and TRBJ1-5; D remains ambiguous. Germline values: CDR1 SGHVS, CDR2 FQNEAQ. The CDR3 sequence is 15 residues long. Between the trimmed V and J ends, which lost 5 bases and 2 bases, there was a span of 13 bases. The CDR3 loop reads CASSLGMYGNQPQHF. The CDR3 DNA is TGTGCCAGCAGCCTGGGTATGTATGGCAATCAGCCCCAGCATTTT.